The clone carrying this T cell receptor beta chain was counted a few times. Its specificity is unknown. This CDR3 has 15 amino acids. CDR1 and CDR2 from the germline V gene are SNHLY and FYNNEI. V lost 4 bases to trimming and J lost 8 bases; unmatched junction nucleotides: 12. This specimen comes from a study of beta chain features in type 1 diabetes. Regarding the study as a whole: It was among patients, rather than healthy donors, that naive, central memory and Treg TCRB repertoires appeared more similar. At VDJ recombination sites, type 1 diabetes patients had fewer insertions and more deleted nucleotides. Highly expressing activated T cells could be over-counted with a cDNA template. Patients with Type 1 diabetes showed moderately but significantly shorter TCRB CDR3s in all four CD4+ subsets. A possible short-template PCR bias applies equally to patients and controls.

cDNA synthesis used the whole RNA isolate, giving expressed TCRB sequences. Using immunoSEQ multiplex PCR, the repertoire was profiled, and TCRdb retains in-frame clones only, with some absent. The table has fewer than 450,000 clones, roughly 14% seen once. This sequence joins TRBV2 and TRBJ2-3, with 7 bases that match TRBD2. The specimen was naive CD4+ T cells from blood. The sequence derives from a woman between 18 and 30 years old with type 1 diabetes. The CDR3 is CASSGQTSVTSTQYF. The CDR3 DNA is TGTGCCAGCAGTGGACAAACTAGCGTGACGTCTACGCAGTATTTT.